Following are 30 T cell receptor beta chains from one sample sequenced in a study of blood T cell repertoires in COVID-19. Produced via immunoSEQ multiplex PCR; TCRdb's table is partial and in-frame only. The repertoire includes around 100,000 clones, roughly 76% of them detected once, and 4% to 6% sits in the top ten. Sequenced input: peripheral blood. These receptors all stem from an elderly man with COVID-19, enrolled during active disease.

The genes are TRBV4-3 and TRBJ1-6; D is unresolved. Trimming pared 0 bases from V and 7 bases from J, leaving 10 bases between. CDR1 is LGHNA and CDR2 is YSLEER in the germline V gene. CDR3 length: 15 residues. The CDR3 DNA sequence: TGCGCCAGCAGCCAAGATGTGACACGGAATTCACCCCTCCACTTT. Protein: CASSQDVTRNSPLHF.

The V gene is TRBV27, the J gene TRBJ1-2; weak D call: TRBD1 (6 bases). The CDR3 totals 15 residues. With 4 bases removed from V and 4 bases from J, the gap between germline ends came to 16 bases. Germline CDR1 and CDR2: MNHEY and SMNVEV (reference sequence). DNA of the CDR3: TGTGCCAGCAGTTCGTCATTTTCAGGGGTCTATGGCTACACCTTC. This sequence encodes CASSSSFSGVYGYTF.

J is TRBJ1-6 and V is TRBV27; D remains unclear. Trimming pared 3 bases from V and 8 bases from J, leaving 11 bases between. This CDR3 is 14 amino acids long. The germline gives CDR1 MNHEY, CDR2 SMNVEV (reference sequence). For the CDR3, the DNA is TGTGCCAGCAGTTTCCGCCCGGAGTATTCACCCCTCCACTTT. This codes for CASSFRPEYSPLHF.

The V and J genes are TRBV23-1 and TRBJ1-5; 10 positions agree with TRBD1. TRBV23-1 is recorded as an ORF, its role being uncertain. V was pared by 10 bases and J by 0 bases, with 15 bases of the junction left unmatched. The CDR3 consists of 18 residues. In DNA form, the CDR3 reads TGCGCCATCACGTCCGACCGGGACAGGGGCGGTAGCAATCAGCCCCAGCATTTT. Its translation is CAITSDRDRGGSNQPQHF.

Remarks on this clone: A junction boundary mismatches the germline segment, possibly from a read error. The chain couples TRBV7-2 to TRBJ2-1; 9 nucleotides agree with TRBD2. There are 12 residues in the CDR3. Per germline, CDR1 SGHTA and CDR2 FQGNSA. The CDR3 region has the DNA TGTGCCAGCAGCTTAGCTAGCGGGGGCCTAATCTTC. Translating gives CASSLASGGLIF.

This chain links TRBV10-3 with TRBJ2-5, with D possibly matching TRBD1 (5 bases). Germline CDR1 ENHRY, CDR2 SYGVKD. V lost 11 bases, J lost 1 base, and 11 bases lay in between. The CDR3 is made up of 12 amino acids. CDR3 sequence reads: CASSGAQETQYF. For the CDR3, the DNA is TGTGCCTCCAGTGGGGCCCAAGAGACCCAGTACTTC.

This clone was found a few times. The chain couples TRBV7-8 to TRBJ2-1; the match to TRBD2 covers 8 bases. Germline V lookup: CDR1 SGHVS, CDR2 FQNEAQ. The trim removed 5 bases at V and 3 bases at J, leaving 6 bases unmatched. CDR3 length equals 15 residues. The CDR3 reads CASSRGSGGYNEQFF. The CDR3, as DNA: TGTGCCAGCAGCCGAGGGAGCGGGGGCTACAATGAGCAGTTCTTC.

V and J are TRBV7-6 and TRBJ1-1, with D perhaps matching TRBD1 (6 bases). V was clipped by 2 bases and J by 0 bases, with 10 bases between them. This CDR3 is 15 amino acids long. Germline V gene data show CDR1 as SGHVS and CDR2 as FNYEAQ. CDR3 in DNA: TGTGCCAGCAGCTTAATAGGGGGAGTGAACACTGAAGCTTTCTTT. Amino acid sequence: CASSLIGGVNTEAFF.

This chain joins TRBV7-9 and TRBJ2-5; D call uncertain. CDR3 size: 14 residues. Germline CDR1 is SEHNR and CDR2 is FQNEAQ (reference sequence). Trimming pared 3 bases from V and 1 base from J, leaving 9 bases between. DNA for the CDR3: TGTGCCAGCAGCTTGGGCCCTTTCCAAGAGACCCAGTACTTC. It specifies CASSLGPFQETQYF. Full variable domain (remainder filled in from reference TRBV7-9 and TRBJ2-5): DTGVSQNPRHKITKRGQNVTFRCDPISEHNRLYWYRQTLGQGPEFLTYFQNEAQLEKSRLLSDRFSAERPKGSFSTLEIQRTEQGDSAMYLCASSLGPFQETQYFGPGTRLLVL.

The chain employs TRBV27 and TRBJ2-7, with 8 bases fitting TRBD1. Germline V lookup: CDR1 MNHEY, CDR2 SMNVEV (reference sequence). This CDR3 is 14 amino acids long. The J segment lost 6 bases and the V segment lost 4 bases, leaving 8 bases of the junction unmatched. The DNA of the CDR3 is TGTGCCAGCAGTTCCCTCCGGACAGGGCCCGAGCAGTACTTC. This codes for CASSSLRTGPEQYF.

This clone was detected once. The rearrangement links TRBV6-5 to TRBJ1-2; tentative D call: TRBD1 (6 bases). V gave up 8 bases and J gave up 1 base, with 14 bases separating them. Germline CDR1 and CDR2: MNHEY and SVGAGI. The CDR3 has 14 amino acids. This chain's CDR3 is CASVRTVNNYGYTF. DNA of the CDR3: TGTGCCAGCGTCAGGACAGTAAATAACTATGGCTACACCTTC.

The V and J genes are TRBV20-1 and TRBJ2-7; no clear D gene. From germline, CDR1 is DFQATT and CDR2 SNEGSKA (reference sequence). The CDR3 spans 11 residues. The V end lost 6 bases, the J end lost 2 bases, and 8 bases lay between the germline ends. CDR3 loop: CSARTTYEQYF. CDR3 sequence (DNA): TGCAGTGCACGCACTACCTACGAGCAGTACTTC.

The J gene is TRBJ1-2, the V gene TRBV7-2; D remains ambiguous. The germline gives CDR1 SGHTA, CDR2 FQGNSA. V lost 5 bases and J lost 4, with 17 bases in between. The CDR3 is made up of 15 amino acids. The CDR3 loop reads CASSIQTEDTYGYTF. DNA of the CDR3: TGTGCCAGCAGCATTCAAACAGAAGATACCTATGGCTACACCTTC.

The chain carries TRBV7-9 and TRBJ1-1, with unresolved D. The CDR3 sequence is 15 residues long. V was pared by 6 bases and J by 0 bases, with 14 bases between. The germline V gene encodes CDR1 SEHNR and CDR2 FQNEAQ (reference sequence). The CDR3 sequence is CASSLSTALNTEAFF. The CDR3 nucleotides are TGTGCCAGCAGTTTATCAACAGCCCTGAACACTGAAGCTTTCTTT.

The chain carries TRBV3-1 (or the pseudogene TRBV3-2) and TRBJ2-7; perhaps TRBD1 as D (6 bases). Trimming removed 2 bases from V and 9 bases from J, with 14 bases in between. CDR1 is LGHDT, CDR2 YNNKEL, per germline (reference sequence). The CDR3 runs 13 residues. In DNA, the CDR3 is TGTGCCAGCAGCCAACCCTCAGGGGTTGGGCAGTACTTC. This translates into CASSQPSGVGQYF.

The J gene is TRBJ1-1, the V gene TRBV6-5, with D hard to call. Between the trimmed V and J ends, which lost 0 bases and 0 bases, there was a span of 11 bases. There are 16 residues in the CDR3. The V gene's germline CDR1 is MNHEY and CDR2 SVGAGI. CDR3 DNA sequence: TGTGCCAGCAGTTACTCGAGGTGGGAGGTGAACACTGAAGCTTTCTTT. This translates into CASSYSRWEVNTEAFF.

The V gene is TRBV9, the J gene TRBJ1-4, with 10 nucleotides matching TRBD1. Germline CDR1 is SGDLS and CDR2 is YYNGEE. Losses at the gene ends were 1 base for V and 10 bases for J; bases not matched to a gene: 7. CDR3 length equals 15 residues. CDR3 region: CASSVFGTGVGKLFF. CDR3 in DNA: TGTGCCAGCAGCGTATTCGGGACAGGGGTCGGAAAACTGTTTTTT.

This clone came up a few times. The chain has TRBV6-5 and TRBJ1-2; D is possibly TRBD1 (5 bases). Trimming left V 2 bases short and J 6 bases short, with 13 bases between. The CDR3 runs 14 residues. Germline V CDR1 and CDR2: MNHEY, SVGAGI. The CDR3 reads CASSYSGGRDGYTF. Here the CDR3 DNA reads TGTGCCAGCAGTTACAGCGGGGGGAGGGATGGCTACACCTTC.

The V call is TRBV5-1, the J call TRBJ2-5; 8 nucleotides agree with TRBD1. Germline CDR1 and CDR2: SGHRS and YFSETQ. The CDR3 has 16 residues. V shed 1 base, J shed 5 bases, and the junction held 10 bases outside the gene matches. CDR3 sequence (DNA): TGCGCCAGCAGCTTGAACGGACAGGGTGGGGTGGAGACCCAGTACTTC. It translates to CASSLNGQGGVETQYF. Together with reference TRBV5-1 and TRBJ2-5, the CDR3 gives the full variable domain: KAGVTQTPRYLIKTRGQQVTLSCSPISGHRSVSWYQQTPGQGLQFLFEYFSETQRNKGNFPGRFSGRQFSNSRSEMNVSTLELGDSALYLCASSLNGQGGVETQYFGPGTRLLVL.

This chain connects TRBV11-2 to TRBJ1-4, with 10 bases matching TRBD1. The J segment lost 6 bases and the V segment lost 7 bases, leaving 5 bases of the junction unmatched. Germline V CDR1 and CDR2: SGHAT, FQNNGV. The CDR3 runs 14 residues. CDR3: CASNRGTGDEKLFF. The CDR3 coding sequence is TGTGCCAGCAATCGCGGGACAGGGGATGAAAAACTGTTTTTT.

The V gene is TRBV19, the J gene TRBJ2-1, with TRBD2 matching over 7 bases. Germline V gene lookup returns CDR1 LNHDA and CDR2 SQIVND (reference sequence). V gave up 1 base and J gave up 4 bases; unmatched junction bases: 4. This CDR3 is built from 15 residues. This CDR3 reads CASSIGRTSYNEQFF. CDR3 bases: TGTGCCAGTAGTATAGGACGGACTAGTTACAATGAGCAGTTCTTC.

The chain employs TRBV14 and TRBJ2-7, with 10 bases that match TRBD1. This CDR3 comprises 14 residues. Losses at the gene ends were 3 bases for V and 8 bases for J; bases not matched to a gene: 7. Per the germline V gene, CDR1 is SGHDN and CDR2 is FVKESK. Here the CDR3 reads CASSQGQGLIKQYF. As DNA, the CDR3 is TGTGCCAGCAGCCAGGGACAGGGGCTGATCAAGCAGTACTTC.

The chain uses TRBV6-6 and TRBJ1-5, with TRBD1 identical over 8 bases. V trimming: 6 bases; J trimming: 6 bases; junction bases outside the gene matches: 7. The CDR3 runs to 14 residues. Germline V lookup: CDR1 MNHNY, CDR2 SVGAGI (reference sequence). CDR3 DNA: TGTGCCAGCAGCCAGGGACAGGTTGGTCAGCCCCAGCATTTT. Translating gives CASSQGQVGQPQHF.

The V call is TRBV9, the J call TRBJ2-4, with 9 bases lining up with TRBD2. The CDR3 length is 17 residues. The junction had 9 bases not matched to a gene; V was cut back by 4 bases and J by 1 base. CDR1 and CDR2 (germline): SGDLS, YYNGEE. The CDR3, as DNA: TGTGCCAGCAGCCCCACGGGCGGGGGGGCTGCCAAAAACATTCAGTACTTC. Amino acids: CASSPTGGGAAKNIQYF.

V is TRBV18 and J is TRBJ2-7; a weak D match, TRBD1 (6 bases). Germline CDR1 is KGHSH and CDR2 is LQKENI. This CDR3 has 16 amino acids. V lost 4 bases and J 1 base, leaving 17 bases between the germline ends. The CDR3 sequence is CASSQLNRVSSYEQYF. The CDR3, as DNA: TGTGCCAGCTCACAACTCAACAGGGTTTCTTCCTACGAGCAGTACTTC.

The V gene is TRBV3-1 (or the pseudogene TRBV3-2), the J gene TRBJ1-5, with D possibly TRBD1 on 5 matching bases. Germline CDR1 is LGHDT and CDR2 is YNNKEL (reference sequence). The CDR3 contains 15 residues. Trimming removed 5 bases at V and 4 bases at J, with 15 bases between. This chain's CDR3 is CASSAEQGWNQPQHF. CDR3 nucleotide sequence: TGTGCCAGCAGCGCGGAGCAGGGCTGGAATCAGCCCCAGCATTTT.

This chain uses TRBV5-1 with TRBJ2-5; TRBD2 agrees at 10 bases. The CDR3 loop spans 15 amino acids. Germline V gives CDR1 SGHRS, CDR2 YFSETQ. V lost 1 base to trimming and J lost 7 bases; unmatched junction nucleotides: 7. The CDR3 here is CASSLRLAGEGTQYF. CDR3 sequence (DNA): TGCGCCAGCAGCTTGCGTCTAGCGGGAGAGGGGACCCAGTACTTC.

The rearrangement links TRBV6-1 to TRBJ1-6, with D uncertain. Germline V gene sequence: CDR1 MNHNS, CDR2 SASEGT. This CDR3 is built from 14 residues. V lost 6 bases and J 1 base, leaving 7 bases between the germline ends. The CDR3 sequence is CASRGGSYNSPLHF. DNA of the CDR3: TGTGCCAGCAGGGGAGGGTCCTATAATTCACCCCTCCACTTT.

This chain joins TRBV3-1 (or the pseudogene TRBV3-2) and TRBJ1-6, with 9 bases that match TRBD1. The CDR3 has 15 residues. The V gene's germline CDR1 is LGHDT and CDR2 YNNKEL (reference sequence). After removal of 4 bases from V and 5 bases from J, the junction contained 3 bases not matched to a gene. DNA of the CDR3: TGTGCCAGCAGCCTAAGACAGGGGGATAATTCACCCCTCCACTTT. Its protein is CASSLRQGDNSPLHF.

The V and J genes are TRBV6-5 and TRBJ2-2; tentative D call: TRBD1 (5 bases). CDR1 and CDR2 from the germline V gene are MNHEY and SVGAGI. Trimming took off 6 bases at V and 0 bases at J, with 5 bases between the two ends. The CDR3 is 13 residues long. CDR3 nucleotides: TGTGCCAGCAGGACAGCGAACACCGGGGAGCTGTTTTTT. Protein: CASRTANTGELFF.